This T cell receptor (beta chain) was sequenced during a study of control samples from healthy donors and cancer patients. Deletions cut 6 bases from V and 6 bases from J, with 14 bases between. The CDR3 extends over 13 amino acids. TCRdb's table, derived via immunoSEQ multiplex PCR, lists solely in-frame clones and lacks some. The sample includes under 85,000 clones, 84% of them seen just once. The chain recombines TRBV12-3 or TRBV12-4 with TRBJ1-1; D is perhaps TRBD1 (5 bases). The source of this sequence is a woman in her 50s with lung cancer. Specimen: PBMCs. Here the CDR3 reads CASSPQGMAEAFF. In DNA, the CDR3 is TGTGCCAGCAGCCCTCAGGGTATGGCTGAAGCTTTCTTT.